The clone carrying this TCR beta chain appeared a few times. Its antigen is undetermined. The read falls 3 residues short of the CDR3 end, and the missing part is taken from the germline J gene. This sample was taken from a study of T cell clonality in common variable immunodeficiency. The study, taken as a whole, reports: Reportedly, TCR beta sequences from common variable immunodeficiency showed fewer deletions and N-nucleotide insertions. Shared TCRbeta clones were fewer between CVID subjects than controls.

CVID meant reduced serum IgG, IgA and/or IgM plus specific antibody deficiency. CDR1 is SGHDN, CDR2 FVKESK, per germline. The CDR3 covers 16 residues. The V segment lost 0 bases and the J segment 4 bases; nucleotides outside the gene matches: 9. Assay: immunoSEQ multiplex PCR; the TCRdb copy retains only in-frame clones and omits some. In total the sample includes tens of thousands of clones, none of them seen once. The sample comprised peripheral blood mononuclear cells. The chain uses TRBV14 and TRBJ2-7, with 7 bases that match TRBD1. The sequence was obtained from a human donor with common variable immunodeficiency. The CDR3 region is CASSQDRRGGGYEQYF. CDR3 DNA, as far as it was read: TGTGCCAGCAGCCAAGATCGACGAGGGGGCGGGTACGAG.